Listed here is a single T cell receptor beta chain. Its target is unknown. This entry belongs to a study of cytomegalovirus exposure and HLA in healthy donors. For the study at large: A later analysis reported the 95 to 150 validation repertoires used the same platform as the 500 to 800 first-cohort repertoires. Regarding the study as a whole: A list of 150 or so TCR beta chains associated with cytomegalovirus was given.

Germline V gene data show CDR1 as MNHNY and CDR2 as SVGAGI (reference sequence). Between the trimmed V and J ends, which lost 4 bases and 0 bases, there was a span of 10 bases. This CDR3 comprises 14 residues. Separate from the roughly 720-subject first cohort was the roughly 120-subject validation cohort, to which the donors belonged. Data came from immunoSEQ multiplex PCR; TCRdb stores just in-frame clones and leaves some out. The data hold approximately 190,000 clones, with approximately 80% observed a single time. The sequence derives from a young man in good health and CMV-seropositive. The V and J genes are TRBV6-6 and TRBJ2-7, with D possibly TRBD1 on 6 matching bases. The sequenced material came from PBMCs. The DNA of the CDR3 is TGTGCCAGCAGTTTACAGGGCAGCTCCTACGAGCAGTACTTC. It yields the protein CASSLQGSSYEQYF.